Presented here are 19 T cell receptor beta chains from one specimen sequenced in a study of beta chain features in type 1 diabetes. Sequenced material consisted of expressed TCRB transcripts (all of the isolated RNA was reverse transcribed). The method was immunoSEQ multiplex PCR; TCRdb's version includes in-frame clones alone and lacks a portion of them. The table shows around 340,000 clones, with roughly 8% occurring only once. Specimen: central memory CD4+ T cells from blood. These TCRs come from a woman in her late teens or twenties in good health.

This clone was observed a few times. V is TRBV5-4 and J is TRBJ2-7; 10 bases align to TRBD1. V gave up 6 bases and J gave up 2 bases; unmatched junction bases: 5. The germline gives CDR1 SGHNT, CDR2 YYREEE (reference sequence). The CDR3 is made up of 14 amino acids. CDR3 nucleotide sequence: TGTGCCAGCACCCCGGGACAGGGGCCCTACGAGCAGTACTTC. It codes for CASTPGQGPYEQYF.

This clone was counted only a few times. CDR3 amino acids: CASRLGQGAGNTIYF. In nucleotides, the CDR3 is TGTGCCAGCAGACTCGGACAGGGGGCTGGAAACACCATATATTTT. This chain connects TRBV6-5 to TRBJ1-3; 10 nucleotides match TRBD1. Trimming took 6 bases from V and 2 from J; bases not matched to a gene: 4. This CDR3 is built from 15 residues. Germline CDR1 and CDR2: MNHEY and SVGAGI.

This clone was observed at least ten times. The gene calls are TRBV6-5 and TRBJ1-1; TRBD1 agrees at 7 bases. The CDR3 has 12 amino acids. CDR1 MNHEY and CDR2 SVGAGI come from the germline V gene. V gave up 6 bases and J gave up 9 bases; unmatched junction bases: 7. The CDR3 nucleotides read TGTGCCAGCAGCTCCGGGACAGCAAAAGCTTTCTTT. Translation gives CASSSGTAKAFF.

Only a few counts were recorded for this clone. CDR3 nucleotide sequence: TGTGCCAGCAGTTTAGACTATGGCTACACCTTC. Translation: CASSLDYGYTF. The chain links TRBV6-6 to TRBJ1-2; D ambiguous. Germline V gene sequence: CDR1 MNHNY, CDR2 SVGAGI (reference sequence). The CDR3 has 11 residues. Deletions cut 4 bases from V and 3 bases from J, with 3 bases between.

This clone showed up just a few times. CDR3 bases: TGCAGTGCCATCTGGACAGCCGGCTACACCTTC. Protein sequence: CSAIWTAGYTF. This chain joins TRBV20-1 and TRBJ1-2, with a possible D match to TRBD1 (6 bases). The ends were cut back, 6 bases at V and 8 bases at J, with 13 bases in the middle. The germline V gene encodes CDR1 DFQATT and CDR2 SNEGSKA (reference sequence). The CDR3 consists of 11 residues.

This clone was observed a handful of times. The rearrangement uses TRBV7-8 and TRBJ2-5; D may correspond to TRBD1 or TRBD2 (5 bases each). Per the germline V gene, CDR1 is SGHVS and CDR2 is FQNEAQ. Trimming shortened V by 4 bases and J by 5 bases, and 11 bases separated the two germline ends. The CDR3 spans 13 residues. In DNA, the CDR3 is TGTGCCAGCAGCTGGGACCCTAGGGAGACCCAGTACTTC. Encoded protein: CASSWDPRETQYF.

The chain is built from TRBV6-6 and TRBJ2-7; TRBD1 matches 8 bases. The germline V gene encodes CDR1 MNHNY and CDR2 SVGAGI (reference sequence). With 5 bases clipped from V and 0 bases from J, the junction kept 9 bases outside the gene matches. CDR3 length: 16 amino acids. The CDR3 sequence: CASSASDRGGSYEQYF. In DNA, the CDR3 is TGTGCCAGCAGTGCCTCTGACAGGGGTGGCTCCTACGAGCAGTACTTC.

This clone appeared a few times. This chain joins TRBV6-1 and TRBJ2-5, with TRBD2 as a possible D gene (6 bases). V was clipped by 8 bases and J by 6 bases, with 13 bases between them. The CDR3 is 12 residues long. Germline V gene lookup returns CDR1 MNHNS and CDR2 SASEGT. The CDR3 DNA is TGTGCCAGCTCTCAGGGACTGAAGACCCAGTACTTC. Translation gives CASSQGLKTQYF.

The rearrangement joins TRBV7-2 to TRBJ2-7, with D perhaps matching TRBD2 (6 bases). CDR3 length equals 16 residues. With 1 base removed from V and 5 bases from J, the gap between germline ends came to 18 bases. Germline lookup yields CDR1 SGHTA and CDR2 FQGNSA. The CDR3 bases are TGTGCCAGCAGCTTAGTTGGAGGGCGGGGCCCCCACGAGCAGTACTTC. Its protein product is CASSLVGGRGPHEQYF.

The chain joins TRBV19 to TRBJ2-7; 10 bases align to TRBD1. Germline CDR1 is LNHDA and CDR2 is SQIVND (reference sequence). The length of the CDR3 is 13 residues. V lost 5 bases to trimming and J lost 5 bases; unmatched junction nucleotides: 3. CDR3 sequence reads: CASSGDRGHEQYF. CDR3 DNA sequence: TGTGCCAGTAGTGGGGACAGGGGCCACGAGCAGTACTTC.

This clone was counted a few times. The genes are TRBV10-3 and TRBJ2-4; 16 nucleotides agree with TRBD2. CDR1 ENHRY and CDR2 SYGVKD come from the germline V gene. This CDR3 spans 19 amino acids. The ends lost 4 bases at V and 2 bases at J; junction bases unmatched: 8. In DNA, the CDR3 is TGTGCCATCAGTGCGGGACTAGCGGGAGGGCCCGATTCCAAAAACATTCAGTACTTC. It yields the protein CAISAGLAGGPDSKNIQYF.

In this sample, this clone turned up a few times. The chain employs TRBV27 and TRBJ1-1, with D unclear. CDR1 and CDR2 from the germline V gene are MNHEY and SMNVEV (reference sequence). The ends were cut back, 6 bases at V and 6 bases at J, with 5 bases in the middle. The CDR3 spans 10 residues. The CDR3 region is CASRGAEAFF. The CDR3 region has the DNA TGTGCCAGCAGGGGAGCTGAAGCTTTCTTT.

This clone was picked up a small number of times. The V gene is TRBV6-6, the J gene TRBJ1-1; D might be TRBD1 (5 bases). Germline values: CDR1 MNHNY, CDR2 SVGAGI (reference sequence). The CDR3 runs 14 residues. Trimming pared 4 bases from V and 1 base from J, leaving 10 bases between. CDR3 DNA sequence: TGTGCCAGCAGTTGGGGGGGTAGGAACACTGAAGCTTTCTTT. This translates into CASSWGGRNTEAFF.

CDR3 DNA sequence: TGTGCCAGCAGTTATGTCAGGGGTCAGACCCAGTACTTC. This translates into CASSYVRGQTQYF. The chain joins TRBV6-5 to TRBJ2-5, with a weak D call TRBD1 (6 bases). CDR1 and CDR2 (germline): MNHEY, SVGAGI. Trimming pared 3 bases from V and 6 bases from J, leaving 11 bases between. There are 13 residues in the CDR3.

This clone was found a few times. V usage is TRBV7-2 and J usage is TRBJ2-7; maybe TRBD1 (6 bases). V was shortened by 5 bases and J by 1 base, with 15 bases between the two germline ends. Germline CDR1 SGHTA, CDR2 FQGNSA. The CDR3 loop spans 15 amino acids. The chain's CDR3 is CASSMTGLHSYEQYF. As DNA, the CDR3 is TGTGCCAGCAGCATGACAGGATTACATTCCTACGAGCAGTACTTC.

This clone was observed many times. The identical CDR3 is also encoded by other nucleotide sequences in the sample. The V call is TRBV7-9, the J call TRBJ2-3; D is ambiguous. V was shortened by 0 bases and J by 1 base, with 5 bases between the two germline ends. Germline values: CDR1 SEHNR, CDR2 FQNEAQ (reference sequence). There are 14 residues in the CDR3. CDR3 protein: CASSLAGGTDTQYF. CDR3 DNA: TGTGCCAGCAGCTTAGCAGGCGGCACAGATACGCAGTATTTT. The full variable domain, rest sourced from reference TRBV7-9 and TRBJ2-3, is DTGVSQNPRHKITKRGQNVTFRCDPISEHNRLYWYRQTLGQGPEFLTYFQNEAQLEKSRLLSDRFSAERPKGSFSTLEIQRTEQGDSAMYLCASSLAGGTDTQYFGPGTRLTVL.

The chain couples TRBV6-5 to TRBJ1-1; D is ambiguous. Germline loops: CDR1 MNHEY, CDR2 SVGAGI. Trimming shortened V by 5 bases and J by 4 bases, and 5 bases separated the two germline ends. The CDR3 extends over 11 amino acids. The CDR3 nucleotides are TGTGCCAGCAGTGCCCGCACTGAAGCTTTCTTT. The encoded protein is CASSARTEAFF.

This clone was seen more than once but under ten times. This CDR3 reads CASSTGQGGVSTQYF. The DNA for the CDR3 is TGTGCCAGCAGCACGGGACAGGGAGGGGTCTCGACCCAGTACTTC. The gene calls are TRBV5-6 and TRBJ2-5; 9 bases line up with TRBD1. Germline CDR1 SGHDT, CDR2 YYEEEE. This CDR3 region has 15 residues. The V gene end was trimmed by 4 bases and the J gene end by 7 bases; junction bases not matched to a gene: 11.

This clone was observed a handful of times. The chain has TRBV6-1 and TRBJ2-7, with D perhaps matching TRBD2 (5 bases). The CDR3 contains 14 residues. The germline gives CDR1 MNHNS, CDR2 SASEGT. Trimming removed 1 base from V and 4 bases from J, with 11 bases in between. CDR3 sequence reads: CASSEVAWTYEQYF. The CDR3 region has the DNA TGTGCCAGCAGTGAAGTGGCATGGACTTACGAGCAGTACTTC.